Sequencing of this T cell receptor (beta chain) was carried out in a study of a mutant IDH1 vaccine in newly diagnosed glioma. Overall study context: There were eight vaccinations for patients, given in weeks 1, 3, 5, 7, 11, 15, 19 and 23. Most patients had radiochemotherapy with temozolomide before enrollment; others had one alone.

This sample's time point: week 5, during vaccination. The content of each vaccine dose was 300 ug of mutant IDH1 20-mer peptide, and topical imiquimod accompanied it. Points on this clone: Its matching antigen is unknown.

Measured with immunoSEQ multiplex PCR; TCRdb has only the in-frame clones, and not every one. The table lists 40,000 to 65,000 clones, roughly 73% of them singletons. Study results and limitations: Pseudoprogression seemed unlinked to shifts in top peripheral T cell clonotypes.

The CDR3 is 11 amino acids. The V and J ends lost 6 bases and 11 bases respectively, with 13 bases between them. CDR1 SNHLY and CDR2 FYNNEI come from the germline V gene. The sample consisted of PBMCs, taken from a glioma patient whose treatment included an IDH1 peptide vaccine. This chain connects TRBV2 to TRBJ1-1; D gene uncertain. This clonotype originated in a woman in her thirties or forties with glioma. DNA for the CDR3: TGTGCCAGCAGACCAGTGGCCCCGGCTTTCTTT. Translation gives CASRPVAPAFF.